The entry below gives a single TCR beta chain sequence along with its context. This entry comes from a study of cytomegalovirus exposure and HLA in healthy donors. This CDR3 is 16 amino acids long. Unmatched junction bases numbered 13, after V lost 3 bases and J lost 6 bases. Germline CDR1 SGDLS, CDR2 YYNGEE. The PCR ran on 60 Vbeta and 13 Jbeta primers. The table came from immunoSEQ multiplex PCR; TCRdb's copy has only in-frame clones and leaves some out. Here the sample spans about 210,000 clones, around 81% being singletons. Sequencing was performed on PBMCs. J is TRBJ2-3 and V is TRBV9, with 7 bases identical to TRBD2. The clonotype was recovered from a woman between 45 and 60 years old in good health and CMV-seropositive. CDR3 sequence reads: CASSGTSAPLTDTQYF. Here the CDR3 DNA reads TGTGCCAGCAGCGGTACTAGCGCACCCCTCACCGATACGCAGTATTTT.